Below are 16 T cell receptor beta chains sequenced from a single sample in a study of T cell responses to AZD1222 COVID-19 vaccine. Libraries were prepared by immunoSEQ multiplex PCR; TCRdb keeps only in-frame clonotypes and omits some of them. This sample has some 120,000 clones, with roughly 85% found just once. The specimen was peripheral blood, collected on day 0 of AZD1222 vaccination. These receptors were taken from an adult in good health.

The chain couples TRBV12-3 or TRBV12-4 to TRBJ1-1, with no clear D. The V end lost 2 bases, the J end lost 0 bases, and 4 bases lay between the germline ends. The CDR3 has 13 amino acids. The CDR3 region has the DNA TGTGCCAGCAGTTTACTCTTGAACACTGAAGCTTTCTTT. Protein sequence: CASSLLLNTEAFF.

The DNA of the CDR3 is TGTGCCAGCGGGGGGAGGAATGGCTACACCTTC. Translated, it gives CASGGRNGYTF. The chain couples TRBV6-5 to TRBJ1-2, with D perhaps matching TRBD1 (5 bases). The length of the CDR3 is 11 residues. Looked up from germline, CDR1 is MNHEY and CDR2 is SVGAGI. V dropped 8 bases and J dropped 6 bases, with 10 bases sitting between them.

This sequence joins TRBV6-5 and TRBJ2-7; TRBD1 aligns across 7 bases. The CDR3 is made up of 14 amino acids. Losses at the gene ends were 4 bases for V and 1 base for J; bases not matched to a gene: 4. Germline V CDR1 and CDR2: MNHEY, SVGAGI. CDR3 nucleotides: TGTGCCAGCAGTTTTGACAGGGTGTCCTACGAGCAGTACTTC. It is translated as CASSFDRVSYEQYF.

The V and J genes are TRBV27 and TRBJ1-4; TRBD1 might be the D (6 bases). The germline gives CDR1 MNHEY, CDR2 SMNVEV (reference sequence). V lost 6 bases and J 7 bases, leaving 15 bases between the germline ends. This CDR3 is built from 14 residues. The CDR3 loop reads CASSLGGASEKLFF. In DNA form, the CDR3 reads TGTGCCAGCAGCCTGGGGGGGGCGTCTGAAAAACTGTTTTTT.

This chain connects TRBV6-5 to TRBJ1-2; D possibly corresponds to TRBD1 (5 bases). CDR1 and CDR2 (germline): MNHEY, SVGAGI. CDR3 length equals 12 residues. V lost 8 bases, J lost 4 bases, and 11 bases lay in between. The CDR3 DNA reads as TGTGCCAGCGGCGGGGGTACCTATGGCTACACCTTC. This translates into CASGGGTYGYTF.

The genes are TRBV5-4 and TRBJ1-3, with D possibly TRBD1 on 5 matching bases. V shed 2 bases and J shed 0 bases, with 9 bases lying between them. Looked up from germline, CDR1 is SGHNT and CDR2 is YYREEE (reference sequence). The CDR3 has 15 residues. Written as DNA, the CDR3 is TGTGCCAGCAGCTTAGGGGAGAGCTCTGGAAACACCATATATTTT. It codes for CASSLGESSGNTIYF. Variable domain in full (rest from reference TRBV5-4 and TRBJ1-3): ETGVTQSPTHLIKTRGQQVTLRCSSQSGHNTVSWYQQALGQGPQFIFQYYREEENGRGNFPPRFSGLQFPNYSSELNVNALELDDSALYLCASSLGESSGNTIYFGEGSWLTVV.

The CDR3 here is CATSDTTGHQPQHF. CDR3 DNA: TGTGCCACCAGTGATACGACAGGGCATCAGCCCCAGCATTTT. This sequence joins TRBV24-1 and TRBJ1-5; 7 bases are a match to TRBD1. V gave up 3 bases and J gave up 5 bases; unmatched junction bases: 3. CDR3 length equals 14 residues. In germline, CDR1 is KGHDR, CDR2 SFDVKD.

The rearrangement uses TRBV18 and TRBJ1-1; D might be TRBD1 (5 bases). The CDR3 loop spans 14 amino acids. CDR1 and CDR2 from the germline V gene are KGHSH and LQKENI. Trimming left V 4 bases short and J 1 base short, with 10 bases between. CDR3 DNA: TGTGCCAGCTCACAAGACAGTTGGAACACTGAAGCTTTCTTT. Encoded protein: CASSQDSWNTEAFF.

V and J are TRBV4-2 and TRBJ2-1; TRBD2 matches 9 bases. Germline V gives CDR1 LGHNA, CDR2 YNFKEQ. The length of the CDR3 is 19 residues. Trimming at V came to 0 bases and at J to 2 bases, leaving 11 bases not matched to a gene. The CDR3 loop reads CASSQEPTTGGGAYNEQFF. CDR3 nucleotides: TGTGCCAGCAGCCAAGAGCCGACCACTGGCGGGGGGGCCTACAATGAGCAGTTCTTC.

The V call is TRBV6-5, the J call TRBJ1-5, with 7 bases aligning to TRBD1. Per germline, CDR1 MNHEY and CDR2 SVGAGI. With 2 bases clipped from V and 3 bases from J, the junction kept 4 bases outside the gene matches. CDR3 length equals 15 residues. The DNA of the CDR3 is TGTGCCAGCAGTTACGGGGGACAGCCCAATCAGCCCCAGCATTTT. It translates to CASSYGGQPNQPQHF.

This chain uses TRBV30 with TRBJ1-6; TRBD1 agrees at 8 bases. There are 15 residues in the CDR3. The V and J ends lost 1 base and 6 bases, in that order; junction bases with no gene match: 5. CDR1 is GTSNPN and CDR2 is SVGIG in the germline V gene (reference sequence). The chain's CDR3 is CAWSGQGLGNSPLHF. CDR3 nucleotide sequence: TGTGCCTGGAGTGGACAGGGGTTGGGTAATTCACCCCTCCACTTT.

The chain has TRBV7-8 and TRBJ1-3; 7 bases fit TRBD1. The germline V gene has CDR1 SGHVS and CDR2 FQNEAQ. This CDR3 is built from 15 residues. The trim removed 5 bases at V and 0 bases at J, leaving 4 bases unmatched. The CDR3 DNA reads as TGTGCCAGCAGCCCGACAGGGAGCTCTGGAAACACCATATATTTT. Its protein product is CASSPTGSSGNTIYF.

This chain links TRBV11-3 with TRBJ2-1; possibly TRBD1 or TRBD2 for D (5 bases each). The CDR3 consists of 11 residues. The germline V gene has CDR1 SGHNT and CDR2 YENEEA. The V end was cut by 3 bases, the J end by 10 bases, with 7 bases between. CDR3 in amino acids: CASSFRGEQFF. The CDR3 DNA reads TGTGCCAGCAGCTTTCGGGGCGAGCAGTTCTTC.

The table lists this clone with a few counts. The V call is TRBV28, the J call TRBJ1-2; tentatively, D is TRBD1 (5 bases). The CDR3 loop spans 12 amino acids. From germline, CDR1 is MDHEN and CDR2 SYDVKM. The ends were cut back, 5 bases at V and 7 bases at J, with 11 bases in the middle. As DNA, the CDR3 is TGTGCCAGCAGTGCCCACGGGGGTGGCTACACCTTC. Translating it yields CASSAHGGGYTF.

The J gene is TRBJ1-5, the V gene TRBV24-1; D call uncertain. Per the germline V gene, CDR1 is KGHDR and CDR2 is SFDVKD. With 9 bases removed from V and 7 bases from J, the gap between germline ends came to 12 bases. CDR3 length equals 12 residues. The CDR3 DNA reads TGTGCCACCTCGGAAGGCAGCCAGCCCCAGCATTTT. It specifies CATSEGSQPQHF.

The chain recombines TRBV10-3 with TRBJ1-2; D is possibly TRBD1 (6 bases). V was pared by 3 bases and J by 6 bases, with 14 bases between. The CDR3 totals 14 residues. Germline lookup yields CDR1 ENHRY and CDR2 SYGVKD. CDR3 residues: CAISEGQGYNGYTF. The CDR3 nucleotides read TGTGCCATCAGTGAAGGGCAGGGGTATAATGGCTACACCTTC.